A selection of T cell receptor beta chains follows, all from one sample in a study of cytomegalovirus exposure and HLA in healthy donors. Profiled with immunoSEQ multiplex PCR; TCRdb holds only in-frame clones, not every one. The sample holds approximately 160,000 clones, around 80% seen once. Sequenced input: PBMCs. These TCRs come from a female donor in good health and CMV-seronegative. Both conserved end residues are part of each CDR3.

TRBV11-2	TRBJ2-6	CASSSLNRGPGANVLTF
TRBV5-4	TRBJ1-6	CASSLQGPNSPLHF
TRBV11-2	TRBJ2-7	CASPPIAQGQLAGVYEQYF
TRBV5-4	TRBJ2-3	CASSPVISSTDTQYF
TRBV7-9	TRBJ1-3	CASSLRGHPSGNTIYF
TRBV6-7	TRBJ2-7	CASRLLIAGQGWDEQYF
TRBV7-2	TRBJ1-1	CASSVMGQSAFF
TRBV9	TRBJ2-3	CASSVTGAGAAVPSTDTQYF
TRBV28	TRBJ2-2	CAIKPGGEDTGELFF
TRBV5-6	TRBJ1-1	CASSTIGTGKDEAFF
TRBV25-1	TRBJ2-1	CASSSGGGLRFF
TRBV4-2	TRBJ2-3	CASSRETSGGTDTQYF
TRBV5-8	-	CASSSGGHYEQYF
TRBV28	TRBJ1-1	CASSYVGPRGRGNTEAFF
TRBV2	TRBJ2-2	CASSLTRTGGSGELFF
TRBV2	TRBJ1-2	CASSRQGADGYTF
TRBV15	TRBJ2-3	CATSGLAGGPMDTQYF
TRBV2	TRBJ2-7	CASSDQGTRASYEQYF